One TCR beta chain is described in this entry. The record originates from a study of blood T cell repertoires in COVID-19. Study background: There were acute and convalescent COVID-19 samples, and they came from the United States, Italy and Spain. PBMCs, B-cell-depleted T cells, or T cells provided the cDNA or gDNA that made up the material.

Original processing methods: For nucleated cells, counts were estimated from reference gene primer amplification. Repertoires were generated with immunoSEQ multiplex PCR, while TCRdb's copy carries only in-frame clones and drops some. D and trimming were read from the DNA, whereas the V and J calls and clone size are those reported in that table. The sample includes 65,000 to 80,000 clones, roughly 90% of them seen just once. J was trimmed by 6 bases and V by 4 bases; bases with no gene match: 11. The CDR3 is 15 residues long. Germline CDR1 SGHRS, CDR2 YFSETQ. This rearrangement joins TRBV5-1 to TRBJ2-3; 7 bases align to TRBD2. This receptor was taken from a man aged 45-65 years with active COVID-19. Sequences were obtained from peripheral blood. The CDR3 DNA sequence: TGCGCCAGCAGCCTCAACGGAGCGGGATTTGATACGCAGTATTTT. Translated, it gives CASSLNGAGFDTQYF.